This entry features one TCR beta chain sequence. The sample originates from a study of blood T cell repertoires in COVID-19. As for the study in general: T cells, B-cell-depleted T cells, or PBMCs provided the cDNA or gDNA that served as material.

Some clones are missing from TCRdb's copy, which holds only in-frame ones; the method was immunoSEQ multiplex PCR. The table records about 250,000 clones, roughly 90% of them present only once. Recovered status applied to Cohort 3 donors who had two consecutive negative PCRs. It also applied to those with clearance or with symptom resolution. The sequencing sample was made of PBMCs or T cells enriched from blood (not recorded which). The TCR sequence derives from a woman aged 45-60 years who had recovered from COVID-19.

The CDR3 here is CASSAGHPYEQYF. CDR3 coding DNA: TGTGCCAGCAGCGCGGGACACCCCTACGAGCAGTACTTC. The V call is TRBV9, the J call TRBJ2-7; perhaps TRBD1 as D (6 bases). The V and J ends lost 3 bases and 2 bases respectively, with 9 bases between them. Germline lookup yields CDR1 SGDLS and CDR2 YYNGEE. The CDR3 is 13 residues long.